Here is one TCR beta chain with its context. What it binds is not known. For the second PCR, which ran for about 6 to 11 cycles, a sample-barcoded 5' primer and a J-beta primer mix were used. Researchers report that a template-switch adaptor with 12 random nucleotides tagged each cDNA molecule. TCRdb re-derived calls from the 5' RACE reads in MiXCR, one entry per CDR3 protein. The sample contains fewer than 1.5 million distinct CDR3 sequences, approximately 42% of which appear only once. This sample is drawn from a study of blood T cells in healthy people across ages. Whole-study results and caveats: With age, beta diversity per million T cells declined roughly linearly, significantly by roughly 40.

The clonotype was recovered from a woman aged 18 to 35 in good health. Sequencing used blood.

CDR3 in DNA: TGTGCCAGCAGCATGCCCACCCTAGCCCCGCCCGGTGAGCAGTTCTTC. Residues: CASSMPTLAPPGEQFF. This chain joins TRBV21-1 and TRBJ2-1; the table calls TRBD2, which could not be checked here. TRBV21-1 is labeled a pseudogene. This CDR3 contains 16 residues.